The 3 T cell receptor beta chains listed next were all sequenced from one sample in a study of spatial heterogeneity in lung cancer. Findings of the study overall: Expanded intratumoral alpha and beta TCR counts tracked tumor mutation counts.

The time point was: sample taken at primary tumor resection. One entry per CDR3 protein, called by TCRdb with MiXCR from the 5' RACE reads. The profile covers 4,000 to 6,500 distinct CDR3 sequences, with 5.5% to 7% appearing a single time and 36% taken by the ten largest. Their cognate antigens are unknown. The sample here was lung tumor tissue, taken at surgery. Receptor source: a female donor with early-stage non-small cell lung cancer.

This clonotype was recorded many times. This beta chain was picked up by a library intended for alpha chains and is off target, so its count carries little meaning. The chain employs TRBV7-9 and TRBJ1-2; the D is unclear. V gave up 1 base and J gave up 2 bases, with 2 bases separating them. Germline assignment: CDR1 SEHNR and CDR2 FQNEAQ (reference sequence). The CDR3 spans 12 residues. The CDR3: CASSLENYGYTF. The CDR3 DNA sequence: TGTGCCAGCAGCTTAGAGAACTATGGCTACACCTTC.

This clonotype was counted at least ten times. Since it is a stray read in a library aimed at alpha chains, this beta chain has a size that is not meaningful. The gene calls are TRBV7-3 and TRBJ2-1, with 8 bases that match TRBD2. Germline lookup yields CDR1 SGHTA and CDR2 FQGTGA. The CDR3 loop spans 17 amino acids. Germline trimming cut 2 bases from V and 0 bases from J; bases unmatched to any gene: 6. This CDR3 reads CASSLRGSGSSYNEQFF. The CDR3 DNA follows: TGTGCCAGCAGCTTACGGGGGAGCGGGAGCTCCTACAATGAGCAGTTCTTC.

The sample holds many counts of this clonotype. The library was prepared for alpha chains; this beta chain is a stray read, so its frequency means little. The V and J genes are TRBV20-1 and TRBJ1-3; D call uncertain. The CDR3 sequence is 16 residues long. Germline CDR1 DFQATT, CDR2 SNEGSKA (reference sequence). V shed 3 bases and J shed 0 bases, with 15 bases lying between them. As DNA, the CDR3 is TGCAGTGCTAGTCGGCCAGACGAGTACTCTGGAAACACCATATATTTT. It is translated as CSASRPDEYSGNTIYF.